The entry below describes one T cell receptor beta chain. Its antigen remains unidentified. These data come from a study of CD8+ T cells in alopecia areata. Broader study findings: Many expanded lesional clones persisted during tofacitinib (in both scalp and blood). Treatment with tofacitinib significantly lowered scalp clonality and reduced expanded CD8+ clones among the top 100.

V dropped 2 bases and J dropped 5; count of bases not matched to a gene: 4. CDR1 and CDR2 from the germline V gene are MNHEY and SVGAGI. The CDR3 consists of 14 residues. As the sequencing template, cDNA was produced by extracting RNA and reverse transcribing it. Libraries were prepared by immunoSEQ multiplex PCR; TCRdb keeps only in-frame clonotypes and omits some of them. The table includes fewer than 250,000 clones, 35% to 40% detected once. Indicated treatment: oral pan-JAK inhibitor, 5-10 mg twice daily. This chain uses TRBV6-5 with TRBJ1-1, with 8 bases identical to TRBD1. The material sequenced was CD4+ T cells sorted from blood, taken around week 31, from a patient treated with tofacitinib. This clonotype was sampled from a human donor with alopecia areata. CDR3 in DNA: TGTGCCAGCAGTTACGACAGGGGTCGGACTGAAGCTTTCTTT. Its translation is CASSYDRGRTEAFF.